This T cell receptor beta chain was captured by sequencing in a study of control samples from healthy donors and cancer patients. This table comes from immunoSEQ multiplex PCR, and its TCRdb copy is limited to in-frame clones, with some not included. The data show 76,000 or so clones, 75% to 90% seen once. Germline V gives CDR1 SEHNR, CDR2 FQNEAQ (reference sequence). The V gene lost 5 bases and the J gene lost 3 bases, with 11 bases spanning the gap. CDR3 length: 14 amino acids. The sample comprised PBMCs. The chain uses TRBV7-9 and TRBJ1-3, with no clear D. The clonotype comes from a woman between 45 and 60 years old with colorectal cancer. CDR3 nucleotides: TGTGCCAGCAGCCCCGGGGTAGTTGGAAACACCATATATTTT. This sequence encodes CASSPGVVGNTIYF.